Listed below are T cell receptor beta chains from one sample, sequenced in a study of cytomegalovirus exposure and HLA in healthy donors. The protocol was immunoSEQ multiplex PCR, while the TCRdb copy is restricted to in-frame clones and leaves out a portion. Of around 150,000 clones in the sample, approximately 89% were seen once. Sequencing was done on a sample of PBMCs. These receptors were collected from a man younger than 35 in good health and CMV-seronegative. The CDR3 runs from the conserved cysteine through the conserved F or W. A D gene is named only where the DNA matches it firmly. The size field is filled for only some rows; it gives once, few, many or a size class.

D	V	size	J	CDR3	DNA
TRBD2	TRBV6-1	-	TRBJ2-1	CASSEALAGGLTYNEQFF	TGTGCCAGCAGTGAAGCGTTAGCGGGGGGGCTAACCTACAATGAGCAGTTCTTC
TRBD2	TRBV15	-	TRBJ2-3	CATSGFLAGGPADTQYF	TGTGCCACCAGCGGTTTCTTAGCGGGGGGGCCAGCGGATACGCAGTATTTT
-	TRBV5-8	-	TRBJ2-5	CASSEGSVLGETQYF	TGTGCCAGCAGCGAGGGCTCGGTGCTGGGAGAGACCCAGTACTTC
-	TRBV1	-	TRBJ2-1	CTLGDYYNEQFF	TGCACCCTAGGGGACTATTACAATGAGCAGTTCTTC
-	TRBV5-4	-	TRBJ2-7	CASSLAGGEQYF	TGTGCCAGCAGCTTGGCCGGGGGCGAGCAGTACTTC
TRBD1	TRBV5-6	-	TRBJ2-7	CASSSGTGPYEQYF	TGTGCCAGCAGCTCCGGGACAGGCCCCTACGAGCAGTACTTC
-	TRBV7-9	-	TRBJ2-4	CATAPTKNIQYF	TGTGCCACCGCGCCAACTAAAAACATTCAGTACTTC
-	TRBV19	-	TRBJ1-1	CASSIQRGEAFF	TGTGCCAGTAGTATACAGCGGGGTGAGGCTTTCTTT
TRBD2	TRBV4-3	-	TRBJ2-1	CASSQASGPYNEQFF	TGCGCCAGCAGCCAAGCTAGCGGACCCTACAATGAGCAGTTCTTC
TRBD2	TRBV19	-	TRBJ2-1	CASTPEGGRALYNEQFF	TGTGCCAGTACCCCCGAAGGCGGGAGGGCCTTATACAATGAGCAGTTCTTC
TRBD1	TRBV23-1	-	TRBJ1-5	CASTTTGGFRQPQHF	TGCGCCAGCACCACGACAGGGGGCTTTAGGCAGCCCCAGCATTTT
-	TRBV7-9	-	TRBJ1-2	CASSLALPGGGYTF	TGTGCCAGCAGCTTAGCGCTACCCGGGGGAGGCTACACCTTC
TRBD1	TRBV5-4	-	TRBJ2-1	CASSLGTGPYNEQFF	TGTGCCAGCAGCTTAGGGACAGGGCCCTACAATGAGCAGTTCTTC
TRBD2	TRBV19	few	TRBJ2-3	CATAPKGLAGSDTQYF	TGTGCCACGGCACCTAAAGGACTAGCGGGGTCGGATACGCAGTATTTT
TRBD2	TRBV5-1	-	TRBJ2-1	CASSLLAGWENEQFF	TGCGCCAGCAGCCTACTAGCGGGTTGGGAGAATGAGCAGTTCTTC
-	TRBV10-1	-	TRBJ2-1	CASSPLEGISYNEQFF	TGCGCCAGCAGTCCACTAGAAGGTATATCCTACAATGAGCAGTTCTTC
TRBD2	TRBV5-5	-	TRBJ2-3	CASSVIGGGTDTQYF	TGTGCCAGCAGCGTAATCGGGGGGGGCACAGATACGCAGTATTTT
TRBD1	TRBV5-1	-	TRBJ1-2	CASSSLTGSYGYTF	TGCGCCAGCAGCTCGCTGACAGGGTCCTATGGCTACACCTTC
-	TRBV29-1	-	TRBJ2-7	CSVGAGVAYEQYF	TGCAGCGTTGGGGCAGGGGTAGCCTACGAGCAGTACTTC
TRBD1	TRBV5-6	-	TRBJ2-1	CASSPAGQGRNEQFF	TGTGCCAGCAGTCCTGCCGGACAGGGGCGGAATGAGCAGTTCTTC
TRBD2	TRBV7-6	-	TRBJ2-2	CASSRASGNRNTGELFF	TGTGCCAGCAGTAGGGCTAGCGGGAATCGAAACACCGGGGAGCTGTTTTTT
TRBD1	TRBV6-5	-	TRBJ1-2	CASSRPDRKNYGYTF	TGTGCCAGCAGTCGCCCGGACAGGAAGAACTATGGCTACACCTTC
-	TRBV29-1	-	TRBJ2-1	CSVVWLSTGPLKYNEQFF	TGCAGCGTTGTGTGGCTAAGTACAGGGCCGTTGAAGTACAATGAGCAGTTCTTC
TRBD1	TRBV7-9	-	TRBJ1-2	CASSSQGYGYTF	TGTGCCAGCAGCTCACAGGGGTATGGCTACACCTTC
-	TRBV2	-	TRBJ2-1	CASSEAVAFYEQFF	TGTGCCAGCAGTGAAGCGGTCGCGTTCTATGAGCAGTTCTTC
-	TRBV6-6	-	TRBJ1-2	CASSRGGTPNYGYTF	TGTGCCAGCAGCCGGGGGGGGACTCCTAACTATGGCTACACCTTC
-	TRBV5-1	-	TRBJ2-1	CASSLGSEYNEQFF	TGCGCCAGCAGCTTGGGGTCGGAGTACAATGAGCAGTTCTTC
TRBD2	TRBV6-6	once	TRBJ2-1	CASSYPLAGARNEQFF	TGTGCCAGCAGTTATCCACTAGCGGGAGCTAGGAATGAGCAGTTCTTC
TRBD1	TRBV28	-	TRBJ2-7	CASSLRGQLDEQYF	TGTGCCAGCAGCCTAAGGGGACAGTTGGACGAGCAGTACTTC
TRBD1	TRBV5-1	-	TRBJ1-2	CASSGDRAGEYGYTF	TGCGCCAGCAGCGGCGACAGGGCTGGCGAGTATGGCTACACCTTC
TRBD1	TRBV5-1	-	TRBJ2-2	CASSWDRGGELFF	TGCGCCAGCAGCTGGGACAGAGGCGGGGAGCTGTTTTTT
TRBD1	TRBV14	-	TRBJ1-2	CASRHRGHGYTF	TGTGCCAGCAGACACAGGGGGCATGGCTACACCTTC
TRBD1	TRBV30	-	TRBJ1-4	CACDRGRDEKLFF	TGTGCCTGTGACAGGGGGCGCGATGAAAAACTGTTTTTT
TRBD2	TRBV28	-	TRBJ2-1	CASSLGYGGGYNEQFF	TGTGCCAGCAGTTTGGGGTACGGCGGGGGATATAATGAGCAGTTCTTC
TRBD2	TRBV30	-	TRBJ2-1	CAWKPSGGFDRQFF	TGTGCCTGGAAGCCCAGCGGGGGGTTCGATAGGCAGTTCTTC
TRBD1	TRBV19	few	TRBJ1-2	CASSIGGQGMYGYTF	TGTGCCAGTAGTATAGGTGGACAGGGCATGTATGGCTACACCTTC
TRBD1	TRBV14	-	TRBJ1-6	CASSQRATGGNSPLHF	TGTGCCAGCAGCCAAAGGGCGACAGGGGGTAATTCACCCCTCCACTTT
TRBD1	TRBV19	once	TRBJ1-4	CASSSSGTALKKLFF	TGTGCCAGTAGTTCTTCCGGGACAGCCCTCAAAAAACTGTTTTTT
-	TRBV15	-	TRBJ1-5	CATSREGGTRLGPQHF	TGTGCCACCAGCAGAGAGGGGGGTACACGTTTGGGGCCCCAGCATTTT